This passage covers 5 T cell receptor beta chains from one sample sequenced in a study of PD-1 blockade in classical Hodgkin lymphoma. Each patient experienced a relapse that followed autologous stem cell transplantation, and brentuximab vedotin exposure varied. Sequencing used immunoSEQ multiplex PCR; TCRdb keeps in-frame clones, though not all of them. The sample lists 7,200 or so clones; 77% were seen once. The input for sequencing was peripheral blood mononuclear cells (PBMCs), taken before the second cycle of nivolumab. All receptors derive from a human donor with classical Hodgkin lymphoma.

The CDR3 sequence: CASSLIRTGNTIYF. The CDR3 DNA sequence: TGTGCCAGCAGCTTGATTCGGACTGGAAACACCATATATTTT. V gene TRBV5-6 combines with J gene TRBJ1-3; D gene unclear. V was clipped by 1 base and J by 2 bases, with 7 bases between them. Germline values: CDR1 SGHDT, CDR2 YYEEEE. CDR3 length equals 14 residues.

CDR3 loop: CASSVTSGRYEQYF. The CDR3 coding sequence is TGTGCCAGCAGTGTTACTAGCGGGAGGTACGAGCAGTACTTC. This rearrangement joins TRBV28 to TRBJ2-7, with 12 nucleotides matching TRBD2. J gave up 4 bases and V 5 bases, and 3 bases lay outside the gene matches. Germline CDR1 and CDR2: MDHEN and SYDVKM. The CDR3 covers 14 residues.

This clone was seen a few times. The rearrangement links TRBV28 to TRBJ2-3; D not resolved. Trimming cost V 2 bases and J 5 bases, with 2 bases left between them. The CDR3 extends over 11 amino acids. Germline V gene sequence: CDR1 MDHEN, CDR2 SYDVKM. The CDR3 sequence is CASSLEDTQYF. The CDR3 DNA follows: TGTGCCAGCAGTTTAGAAGATACGCAGTATTTT.

This clone has more than one count but fewer than ten. The J gene is TRBJ1-2, the V gene TRBV6-5; D is uncertain. CDR1 and CDR2 (germline): MNHEY, SVGAGI. Trimming pared 0 bases from V and 1 base from J, leaving 0 bases between. This CDR3 region has 12 residues. The CDR3 bases are TGTGCCAGCAGTTACTCTAACTATGGCTACACCTTC. This encodes CASSYSNYGYTF.

This chain links TRBV7-9 with TRBJ2-4; weak D call: TRBD1 (5 bases). V lost 0 bases and J lost 6, with 15 bases in between. CDR1 and CDR2 (germline): SEHNR, FQNEAQ (reference sequence). The CDR3 is made up of 16 amino acids. The CDR3 here is CASSLAIGGAANIQYF. The CDR3 nucleotides read TGTGCCAGCAGCTTAGCGATTGGTGGGGCGGCAAACATTCAGTACTTC. The full variable domain, completed using reference TRBV7-9 and TRBJ2-4, is DTGVSQNPRHKITKRGQNVTFRCDPISEHNRLYWYRQTLGQGPEFLTYFQNEAQLEKSRLLSDRFSAERPKGSFSTLEIQRTEQGDSAMYLCASSLAIGGAANIQYFGAGTRLSVL.